A selection of T cell receptor beta chains follows, all from one sample in a study of CD8+CD57+ T cells in acquired aplastic anemia. Each CDR3 protein gets one entry after TCRdb re-called the reads with MiXCR. The sample lists about 160,000 distinct CDR3 sequences; 70% to 75% were seen once. Sequenced material: sorted CD4+, CD8+, or CD8+CD57+ T cells (not recorded which) from PBMCs. The receptors come from a human donor with aplastic anemia. The CDR3 runs from the conserved cysteine through the conserved F or W. Each record gives: CDR3 protein, J gene, V gene.

CASQVVVTSEAFF TRBJ1-1 TRBV2
CASSSQGGAGELFF TRBJ2-2 TRBV7-2
CATSGVTTGNTGELFF TRBJ2-2 TRBV24-1
CASSSLEDRANTEAFF TRBJ1-1 TRBV6-5
CSARDRVGQPQHF TRBJ1-5 TRBV20-1
CASSPEQVEQFF TRBJ2-1 TRBV7-8
CASSVRTGGNEQYF TRBJ2-7 TRBV4-1
CASSIKRNSPLHF TRBJ1-6 TRBV19
CASSGQPGSGNTIYF TRBJ1-3 TRBV2
CSATGGNTEAFF TRBJ1-1 TRBV20-1
CASSAPPGTGSYGQYF TRBJ2-7 TRBV19
CASSQTRGGQPLFF TRBJ1-4 TRBV7-6
CASSVEGVLEQYF TRBJ2-7 TRBV9
CSVEGRGTTEAFF TRBJ1-1 TRBV29-1
CATSDLRGGYNEQFF TRBJ2-1 TRBV24-1
CASSAHRGETQYF TRBJ2-5 TRBV9
CSAGRQGANYGYTF TRBJ1-2 TRBV20-1
CSASSGPSSPLHF TRBJ1-6 TRBV20-1
CASSWGAAETQYF TRBJ2-5 TRBV7-9
CSASQYNEQFF TRBJ2-1 TRBV20-1
CASRYSVQETQYF TRBJ2-5 TRBV10-3
CATSRDPWEPQYF TRBJ2-5 TRBV15
CASSKGGYSTDTQYF TRBJ2-3 TRBV7-2
CASEDRAWGYTF TRBJ1-2 TRBV9
CAAGGGTYEQYF TRBJ2-7 TRBV7-9
CASSAWDGAYEQYF TRBJ2-7 TRBV7-2
CASSGQGHNEQFF TRBJ2-1 TRBV6-1
CASSRWEAGGLHYEQYF TRBJ2-7 TRBV6-5
CASSRQGDTIYF TRBJ1-3 TRBV9
CASSEGETDEAFF TRBJ1-1 TRBV6-4
CASSFWDRGLNEQFF TRBJ2-1 TRBV5-6
CSARRNTGGVLEQYF TRBJ2-7 TRBV20-1
CATPGPMNTEAFF TRBJ1-1 TRBV2
CASSYSFRGRVGGYTF TRBJ1-2 TRBV6-5
CASSSGLAEPVSVGNEQFF TRBJ2-1 TRBV7-6
CASSIGGGAYEQYF TRBJ2-7 TRBV19
CSASRRSYEQYF TRBJ2-7 TRBV20-1
CATGVPLAGVHGELFF TRBJ2-2 TRBV7-2
CASSPPLRLAQRGNEQFF TRBJ2-1 TRBV7-3
CASSLALGDSYEQYF TRBJ2-7 TRBV7-9
CASSRQGEGNTIYF TRBJ1-3 TRBV19
CASSLQGNPYEQYF TRBJ2-7 TRBV2
CASSQGETQYF TRBJ2-5 TRBV6-5
CASSMGDRGSNSPLHF TRBJ1-6 TRBV19
CASSALQAQPQHF TRBJ1-5 TRBV2
CSVEGGQESYEQYF TRBJ2-7 TRBV29-1
CSVTLAGSYEQYF TRBJ2-7 TRBV29-1
CASHQLDTDTQYF TRBJ2-3 TRBV6-1
CASSLEMGYNSPLHF TRBJ1-6 TRBV19
CASSSLVRKNIQYF TRBJ2-4 TRBV7-9
CSARTTSGSTDTQYF TRBJ2-3 TRBV20-1
CSARVGEGRLGKNIQYF TRBJ2-4 TRBV20-1
CASSLGGQGGEAFF TRBJ1-1 TRBV7-9
CATATVGEQYF TRBJ2-7 TRBV10-3
CASSWSSGNTIYF TRBJ1-3 TRBV7-2
CASTEPGTSGFETQYF TRBJ2-5 TRBV5-1